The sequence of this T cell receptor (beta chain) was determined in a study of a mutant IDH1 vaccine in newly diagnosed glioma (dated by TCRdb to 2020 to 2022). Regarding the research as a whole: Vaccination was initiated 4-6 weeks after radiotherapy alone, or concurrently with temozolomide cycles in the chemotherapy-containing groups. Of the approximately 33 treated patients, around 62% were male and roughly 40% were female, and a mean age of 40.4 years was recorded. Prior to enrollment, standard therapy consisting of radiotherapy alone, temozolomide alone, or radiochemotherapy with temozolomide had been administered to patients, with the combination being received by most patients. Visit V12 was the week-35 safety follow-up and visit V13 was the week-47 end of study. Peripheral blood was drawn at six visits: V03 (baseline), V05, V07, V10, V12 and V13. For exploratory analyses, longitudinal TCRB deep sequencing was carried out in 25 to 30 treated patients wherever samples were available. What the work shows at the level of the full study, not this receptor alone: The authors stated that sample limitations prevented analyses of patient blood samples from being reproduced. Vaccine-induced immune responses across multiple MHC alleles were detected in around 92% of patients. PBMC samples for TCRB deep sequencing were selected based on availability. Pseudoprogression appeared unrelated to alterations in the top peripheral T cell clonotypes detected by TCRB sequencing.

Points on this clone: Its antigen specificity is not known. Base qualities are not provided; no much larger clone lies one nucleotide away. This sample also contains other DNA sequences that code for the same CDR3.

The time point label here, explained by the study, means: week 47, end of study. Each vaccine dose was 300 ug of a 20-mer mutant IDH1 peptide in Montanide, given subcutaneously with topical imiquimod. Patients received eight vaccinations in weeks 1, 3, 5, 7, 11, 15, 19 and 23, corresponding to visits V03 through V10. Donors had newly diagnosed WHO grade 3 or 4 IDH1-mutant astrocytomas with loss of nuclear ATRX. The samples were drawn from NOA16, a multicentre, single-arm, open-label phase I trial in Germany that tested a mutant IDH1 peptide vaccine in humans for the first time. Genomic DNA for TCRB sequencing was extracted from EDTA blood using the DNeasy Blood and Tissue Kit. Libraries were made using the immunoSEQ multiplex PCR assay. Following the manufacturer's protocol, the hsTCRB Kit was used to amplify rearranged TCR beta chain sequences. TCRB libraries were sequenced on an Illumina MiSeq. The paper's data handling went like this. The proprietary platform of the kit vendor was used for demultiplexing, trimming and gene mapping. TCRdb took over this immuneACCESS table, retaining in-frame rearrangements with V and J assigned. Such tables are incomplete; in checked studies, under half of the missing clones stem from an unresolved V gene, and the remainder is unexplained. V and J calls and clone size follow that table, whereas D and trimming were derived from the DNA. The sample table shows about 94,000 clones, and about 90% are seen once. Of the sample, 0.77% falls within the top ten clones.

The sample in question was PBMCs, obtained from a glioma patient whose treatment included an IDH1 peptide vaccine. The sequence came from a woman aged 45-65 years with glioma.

The encoded CDR3 is CASSQGRGTEAFF. The bases are TGCGCCAGCAGCCAAGGACGGGGGACTGAAGCTTTCTTT. The receptor chain draws on TRBV4-1 and TRBJ1-1; TRBD1 is a weak D gene call, 5 bases matching. Reading the germline V gene gives CDR1 MGHRA and CDR2 YSYEKL. The trim is 1 base for V and 5 bases for J, with a gap of 8 bases between the germline ends. Reading from cysteine to phenylalanine, the CDR3 counts 13 amino acids. This entry keeps only the CDR3 DNA: 39 bases, framed from base 1.